This T cell receptor (beta chain) was documented in a study of metastatic and nonmetastatic thyroid tumors. V was clipped by 0 bases and J by 1 base; unmatched bases: 0. Per germline, CDR1 SGHTS and CDR2 YDEGEE. The CDR3 has 15 amino acids. With MiXCR, TCRdb called clones anew from the PCR reads. The table records approximately 17,000 clones, about 25% of them present only once. In this sample, this clone turned up many times. Until they underwent thyroid surgery, no patient had received any treatment. V and J are TRBV5-8 and TRBJ2-3; 9 nucleotides line up with TRBD2. The clonotype originates from a male donor with papillary thyroid cancer or a benign thyroid nodule (not recorded which). Some clones in this sample may be carry-over from other donors' samples. The sample taken for sequencing was blood. Here the CDR3 reads CASSLGLAGTDTQYF. The CDR3 DNA reads TGTGCCAGCAGCTTGGGACTAGCGGGCACAGATACGCAGTATTTT. Variable domain in full (rest from reference TRBV5-8 and TRBJ2-3): EAGVTQSPTHLIKTRGQQATLRCSPISGHTSVYWYQQALGLGLQFLLWYDEGEERNRGNFPPRFSGRQFPNYSSELNVNALELEDSALYLCASSLGLAGTDTQYFGPGTRLTVL.